This is a list of T cell receptor beta chains from one sample in a study of blood T cell repertoires in COVID-19. Method: immunoSEQ multiplex PCR; TCRdb's copy keeps in-frame clones and lacks some. The table shows about 100,000 clones, with around nine tenths occurring only once. The sequencing input was peripheral blood. Receptors were obtained from a woman aged 30 to 39 with acute or convalescent COVID-19. CDR3s include the opening cysteine and the closing phenylalanine or tryptophan. A D gene is named only where the DNA matches it firmly. The size field is filled for only some rows; it gives once, few, many or a size class.

v_call: TRBV2
d_call: TRBD1
j_call: TRBJ1-1
clone_size: .
cdr3_nt: TGTGCCAGCAGTCTGGGGGTTAGGGACAGGGTGAACACTGAAGCTTTCTTT
cdr3_aa: CASSLGVRDRVNTEAFF

v_call: TRBV3-1/TRBV3-2
d_call: TRBD2
j_call: TRBJ2-1
clone_size: medium-sized
cdr3_nt: TGTGCCAGCAGCCAAGGGACTAGAGTGAATCAGTTCTTC
cdr3_aa: CASSQGTRVNQFF

v_call: TRBV9
d_call: TRBD1
j_call: TRBJ1-5
clone_size: .
cdr3_nt: TGTGCCAGCAGCCCCTGGGACAGGTTCGATAGCAATCAGCCCCAGCATTTT
cdr3_aa: CASSPWDRFDSNQPQHF

v_call: TRBV6-5
d_call: .
j_call: TRBJ2-2
clone_size: .
cdr3_nt: TGTGCCAGCAGCCTCAGCGGAAACACCGGGGAGCTGTTTTTT
cdr3_aa: CASSLSGNTGELFF

v_call: TRBV10-3
d_call: TRBD1
j_call: TRBJ1-2
clone_size: .
cdr3_nt: TGTGCCATCGAGGACAGGGGGGCTAACTATGGCTACACCTTC
cdr3_aa: CAIEDRGANYGYTF

v_call: TRBV9
d_call: .
j_call: TRBJ1-2
clone_size: once
cdr3_nt: TGTGCCAGCAGCGATACCTCTGGGAGAGACTATGGCTACACCTTC
cdr3_aa: CASSDTSGRDYGYTF

v_call: TRBV10-3
d_call: .
j_call: TRBJ1-5
clone_size: .
cdr3_nt: TGTGCCATCAGTGAAGGACTTAGCAATCAGCCCCAGCATTTT
cdr3_aa: CAISEGLSNQPQHF

v_call: TRBV6-1
d_call: TRBD1
j_call: TRBJ1-2
clone_size: .
cdr3_nt: TGTGCCAGCAGTGAAGTGGGGACAGGGGCTTATGGCTACACCTTC
cdr3_aa: CASSEVGTGAYGYTF

v_call: TRBV4-3
d_call: .
j_call: TRBJ2-5
clone_size: .
cdr3_nt: TGCGCCAGCAGCCAAGACCTACAGGCCTTAGCCCAGTACTTC
cdr3_aa: CASSQDLQALAQYF

v_call: TRBV7-2
d_call: .
j_call: TRBJ2-1
clone_size: few
cdr3_nt: TGTGCCAGCAGCTTACCAAGGACGGTAAGGGAGTACAATGAGCAGTTCTTC
cdr3_aa: CASSLPRTVREYNEQFF

v_call: TRBV11-3
d_call: TRBD1
j_call: TRBJ2-5
clone_size: .
cdr3_nt: TGTGCCAGCAGCTCGCGTCCAGGGGGAGAAGAGACCCAGTACTTC
cdr3_aa: CASSSRPGGEETQYF

v_call: TRBV5-1
d_call: TRBD1
j_call: TRBJ1-2
clone_size: .
cdr3_nt: TGCGCCAGCAGCAAGGTCGGGGACAGGGTGGGCGGCTACACCTTC
cdr3_aa: CASSKVGDRVGGYTF

v_call: TRBV28
d_call: .
j_call: TRBJ1-3
clone_size: .
cdr3_nt: TGTGCCAGCACCCTAACGGGGGGCAGTGGAAACACCATATATTTT
cdr3_aa: CASTLTGGSGNTIYF

v_call: TRBV4-1
d_call: TRBD2
j_call: TRBJ2-5
clone_size: few
cdr3_nt: TGCGCCAGCAGCCTAGGGACTAGTGGAGAGACCCAGTACTTC
cdr3_aa: CASSLGTSGETQYF

v_call: TRBV28
d_call: .
j_call: TRBJ1-1
clone_size: .
cdr3_nt: TGTGCCAGCGCCCCAGGGCGAACTGAAGCTTTCTTT
cdr3_aa: CASAPGRTEAFF

v_call: TRBV28
d_call: .
j_call: TRBJ1-2
clone_size: .
cdr3_nt: TGTGCCAGCAGTTTATGGATCGGGGGGGATGGCTACACCTTC
cdr3_aa: CASSLWIGGDGYTF

v_call: TRBV9
d_call: .
j_call: TRBJ1-1
clone_size: .
cdr3_nt: TGTGCCAGCAGCGTAGGCTTTCTGGGGCCGAACACTGAAGCTTTCTTT
cdr3_aa: CASSVGFLGPNTEAFF

v_call: TRBV6-1
d_call: TRBD2
j_call: TRBJ2-1
clone_size: .
cdr3_nt: TGTGCCAGCAGTGAACGATGGATCCGGGCTAGCGGGAGGGGCGATGAGCAGTTCTTC
cdr3_aa: CASSERWIRASGRGDEQFF

v_call: TRBV5-1
d_call: TRBD1
j_call: TRBJ2-2
clone_size: .
cdr3_nt: TGCGCCAGCAGCTTGCTGGGGACAGGGTTTGCCGGGGAGCTGTTTTTT
cdr3_aa: CASSLLGTGFAGELFF

v_call: TRBV2
d_call: .
j_call: TRBJ1-1
clone_size: .
cdr3_nt: TGTGCCAGCACTTCCGGGTCTGGGACTGAAGCTTTCTTT
cdr3_aa: CASTSGSGTEAFF

v_call: TRBV5-6
d_call: .
j_call: TRBJ2-2
clone_size: .
cdr3_nt: TGTGCCAGCAGCTTGGCGCCAAGGGGAACCGGGGAGCTGTTTTTT
cdr3_aa: CASSLAPRGTGELFF

v_call: TRBV7-9
d_call: .
j_call: TRBJ1-3
clone_size: many
cdr3_nt: TGTGCCAGCAGCAGTACAGGGCCCGGAAACACCATATATTTT
cdr3_aa: CASSSTGPGNTIYF

v_call: TRBV3-1/TRBV3-2
d_call: .
j_call: TRBJ1-2
clone_size: once
cdr3_nt: TGTGCCAGCAGCCATAAGTTTGGGGGGGCGACCTATGGCTACACCTTC
cdr3_aa: CASSHKFGGATYGYTF

v_call: TRBV28
d_call: .
j_call: TRBJ1-2
clone_size: .
cdr3_nt: TGTGCCAGTTTGTCCCGGTCTCTCTATGGCTACACCTTC
cdr3_aa: CASLSRSLYGYTF

v_call: TRBV19
d_call: .
j_call: TRBJ1-5
clone_size: .
cdr3_nt: TGTGCCAGCATTGAACAGGGTTTGAATCGGCCCCAGCATTTT
cdr3_aa: CASIEQGLNRPQHF

v_call: TRBV11-2
d_call: .
j_call: TRBJ2-2
clone_size: .
cdr3_nt: TGTGCCAGCAGCGGACAAAACACCGGGGAGCTGTTTTTT
cdr3_aa: CASSGQNTGELFF

v_call: TRBV12-5
d_call: TRBD1
j_call: TRBJ2-3
clone_size: .
cdr3_nt: TGTGCTAGTGGTTTCGGGCAGGGGGCCAGAACAGATACGCAGTATTTT
cdr3_aa: CASGFGQGARTDTQYF

v_call: TRBV6-5
d_call: .
j_call: TRBJ1-1
clone_size: .
cdr3_nt: TGTGCCAGCAGTTACTCACGAGTGTCGGGGACTGAAGCTTTCTTT
cdr3_aa: CASSYSRVSGTEAFF

v_call: TRBV19
d_call: .
j_call: TRBJ2-1
clone_size: once
cdr3_nt: TGTGCCAGTAGTATAGGTAAGAGGAACGAGCAGTTCTTC
cdr3_aa: CASSIGKRNEQFF

v_call: TRBV2
d_call: TRBD2
j_call: TRBJ2-2
clone_size: .
cdr3_nt: TGTGCCAGCAGAGGGACTAGCGGGGTCGGGGAGCTGTTTTTT
cdr3_aa: CASRGTSGVGELFF

v_call: TRBV27
d_call: TRBD1
j_call: TRBJ1-6
clone_size: .
cdr3_nt: TGTGCCAGCAGGCCTGGGACAGGGTTTACTTCACCCCTCCACTTT
cdr3_aa: CASRPGTGFTSPLHF

v_call: TRBV7-9
d_call: TRBD2
j_call: TRBJ2-1
clone_size: once
cdr3_nt: TGTGCCAGCAGCCGAGACGCGACTAGCGGGAATTGGGGTGAGCAGTTCTTC
cdr3_aa: CASSRDATSGNWGEQFF

v_call: TRBV6-5
d_call: .
j_call: TRBJ2-7
clone_size: once
cdr3_nt: TGTGCCAGCAGTTATCGAGACTCCTACGAGCAGTACTTC
cdr3_aa: CASSYRDSYEQYF

v_call: TRBV19
d_call: TRBD1
j_call: TRBJ1-1
clone_size: .
cdr3_nt: TGTGCCAGTAGTCTATTCCAGGGGGCCCAGGACACTGAAGCTTTCTTT
cdr3_aa: CASSLFQGAQDTEAFF

v_call: TRBV12-5
d_call: .
j_call: TRBJ2-1
clone_size: .
cdr3_nt: TGTGCTAGTGGTTTGGCAACCGGGACAGAGCAGTTCTTC
cdr3_aa: CASGLATGTEQFF

v_call: TRBV29-1
d_call: .
j_call: TRBJ2-5
clone_size: .
cdr3_nt: TGCAGCGTCAGGGGCCACCAAGAGACCCAGTACTTC
cdr3_aa: CSVRGHQETQYF

v_call: TRBV9
d_call: .
j_call: TRBJ1-6
clone_size: .
cdr3_nt: TGTGCCAGCAGCCAAGACTCGGGGAATAATAATTCACCCCTCCACTTT
cdr3_aa: CASSQDSGNNNSPLHF

v_call: TRBV19
d_call: TRBD1
j_call: TRBJ1-2
clone_size: once
cdr3_nt: TGTGCCAGTAGTACAACAGGGGGTCCTAACTATGGCTACACCTTC
cdr3_aa: CASSTTGGPNYGYTF

v_call: TRBV27
d_call: .
j_call: TRBJ1-1
clone_size: .
cdr3_nt: TGTGCCAGCAGTTTATGGAGCGCTGACGGGGGGACTGAAGCTTTCTTT
cdr3_aa: CASSLWSADGGTEAFF

v_call: TRBV6-6
d_call: TRBD1
j_call: TRBJ1-5
clone_size: .
cdr3_nt: TGTGCCAGCAGACAGGGGGCCCAGTATAGCAATCAGCCCCAGCATTTT
cdr3_aa: CASRQGAQYSNQPQHF

v_call: TRBV28
d_call: TRBD1
j_call: TRBJ2-1
clone_size: .
cdr3_nt: TGTGCCAGCAGTTTTGCCACCGCGCCTGGACAGGGTAGGTCAAATGAGCAGTTCTTC
cdr3_aa: CASSFATAPGQGRSNEQFF